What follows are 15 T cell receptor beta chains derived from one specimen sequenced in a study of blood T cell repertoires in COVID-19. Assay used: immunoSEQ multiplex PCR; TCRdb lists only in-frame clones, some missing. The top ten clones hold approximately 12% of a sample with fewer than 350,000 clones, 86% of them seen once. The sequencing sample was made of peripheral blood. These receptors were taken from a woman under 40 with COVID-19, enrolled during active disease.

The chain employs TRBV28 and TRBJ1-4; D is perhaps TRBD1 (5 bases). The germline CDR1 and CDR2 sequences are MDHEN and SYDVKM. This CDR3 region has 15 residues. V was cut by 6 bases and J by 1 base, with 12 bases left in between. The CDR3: CASSPRRVTNEKLFF. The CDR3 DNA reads TGTGCCAGCAGCCCACGCAGGGTAACTAATGAAAAACTGTTTTTT.

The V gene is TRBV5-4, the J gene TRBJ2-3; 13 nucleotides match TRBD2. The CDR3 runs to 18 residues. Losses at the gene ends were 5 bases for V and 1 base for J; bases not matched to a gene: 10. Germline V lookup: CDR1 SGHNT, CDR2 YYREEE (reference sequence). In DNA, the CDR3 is TGTGCCAGCAGTCCTCGGACTAGCGGGGGAGTTGGCACAGATACGCAGTATTTT. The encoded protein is CASSPRTSGGVGTDTQYF.

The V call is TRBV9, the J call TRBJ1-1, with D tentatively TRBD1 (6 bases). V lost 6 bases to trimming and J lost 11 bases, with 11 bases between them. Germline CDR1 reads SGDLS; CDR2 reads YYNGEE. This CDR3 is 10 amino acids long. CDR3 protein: CASTGGAAFF. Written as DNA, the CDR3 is TGTGCCAGCACCGGGGGGGCGGCTTTCTTT.

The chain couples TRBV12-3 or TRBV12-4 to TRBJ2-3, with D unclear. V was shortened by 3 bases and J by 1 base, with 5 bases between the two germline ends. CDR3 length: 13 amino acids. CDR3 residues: CASSFRGTDTQYF. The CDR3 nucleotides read TGTGCCAGCAGTTTCCGGGGCACAGATACGCAGTATTTT.

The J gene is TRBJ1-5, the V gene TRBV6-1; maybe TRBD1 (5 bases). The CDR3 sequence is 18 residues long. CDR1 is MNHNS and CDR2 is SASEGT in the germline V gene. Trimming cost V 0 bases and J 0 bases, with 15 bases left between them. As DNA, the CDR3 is TGTGCCAGCAGTGAAGCTCCAGGGTGGGGTCTTAGCAATCAGCCCCAGCATTTT. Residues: CASSEAPGWGLSNQPQHF.

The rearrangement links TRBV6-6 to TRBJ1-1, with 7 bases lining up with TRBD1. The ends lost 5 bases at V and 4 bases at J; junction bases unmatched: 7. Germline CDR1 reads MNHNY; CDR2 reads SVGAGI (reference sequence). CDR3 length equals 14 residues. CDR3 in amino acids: CASSQTGVGTEAFF. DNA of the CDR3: TGTGCCAGCAGTCAAACAGGGGTAGGCACTGAAGCTTTCTTT.

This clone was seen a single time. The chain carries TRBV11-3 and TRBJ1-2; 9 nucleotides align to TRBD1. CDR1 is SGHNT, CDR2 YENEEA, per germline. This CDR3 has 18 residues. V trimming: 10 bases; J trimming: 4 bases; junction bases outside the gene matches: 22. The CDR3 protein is CATRTGTGYSPLGYGYTF. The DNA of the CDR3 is TGTGCCACGAGAACCGGGACAGGGTATTCTCCGTTGGGCTATGGCTACACCTTC.

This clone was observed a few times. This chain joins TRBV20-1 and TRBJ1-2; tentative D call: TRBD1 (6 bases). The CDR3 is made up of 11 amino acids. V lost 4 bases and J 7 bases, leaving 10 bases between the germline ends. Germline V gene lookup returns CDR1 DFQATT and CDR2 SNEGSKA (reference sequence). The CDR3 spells CSATGVGGYTF. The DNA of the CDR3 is TGCAGTGCTACAGGGGTCGGTGGCTACACCTTC.

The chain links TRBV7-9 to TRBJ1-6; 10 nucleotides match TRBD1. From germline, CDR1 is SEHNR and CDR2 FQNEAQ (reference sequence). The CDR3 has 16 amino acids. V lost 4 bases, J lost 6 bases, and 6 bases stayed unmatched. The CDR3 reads CASSSARQGANSPLHF. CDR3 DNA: TGTGCCAGCAGCTCGGCCCGACAGGGGGCTAATTCACCCCTCCACTTT.

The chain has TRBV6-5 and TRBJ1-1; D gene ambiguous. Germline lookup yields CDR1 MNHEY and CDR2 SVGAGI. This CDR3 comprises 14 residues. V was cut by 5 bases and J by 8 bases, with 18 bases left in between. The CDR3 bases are TGTGCCAGCAGTCGAAGCGGTTTCTTCAGGGAAGCTTTCTTT. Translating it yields CASSRSGFFREAFF.

The CDR3 bases are TGCGCCAGCAGCCCGAGACTAGCGAGTTACAATGAGCAGTTCTTC. Protein: CASSPRLASYNEQFF. The chain uses TRBV5-1 and TRBJ2-1; 8 bases align to TRBD2. The CDR3 contains 15 residues. The J segment lost 4 bases and the V segment lost 4 bases, leaving 7 bases of the junction unmatched. CDR1 and CDR2 from the germline V gene are SGHRS and YFSETQ.

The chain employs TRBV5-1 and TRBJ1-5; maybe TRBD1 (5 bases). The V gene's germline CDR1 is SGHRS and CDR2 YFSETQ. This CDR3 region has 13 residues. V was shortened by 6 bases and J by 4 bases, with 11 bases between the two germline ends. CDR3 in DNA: TGCGCCAGCATTAGACAGATAAATCAGCCCCAGCATTTT. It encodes CASIRQINQPQHF. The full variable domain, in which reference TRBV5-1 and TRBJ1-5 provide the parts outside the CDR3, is KAGVTQTPRYLIKTRGQQVTLSCSPISGHRSVSWYQQTPGQGLQFLFEYFSETQRNKGNFPGRFSGRQFSNSRSEMNVSTLELGDSALYLCASIRQINQPQHFGDGTRLSIL.

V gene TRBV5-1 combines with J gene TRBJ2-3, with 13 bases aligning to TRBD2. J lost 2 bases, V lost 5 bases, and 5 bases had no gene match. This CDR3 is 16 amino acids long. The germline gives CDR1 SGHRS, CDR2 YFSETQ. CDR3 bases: TGCGCCAGCAGATCGGGACTAGCGGGGTTCACAGATACGCAGTATTTT. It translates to CASRSGLAGFTDTQYF.

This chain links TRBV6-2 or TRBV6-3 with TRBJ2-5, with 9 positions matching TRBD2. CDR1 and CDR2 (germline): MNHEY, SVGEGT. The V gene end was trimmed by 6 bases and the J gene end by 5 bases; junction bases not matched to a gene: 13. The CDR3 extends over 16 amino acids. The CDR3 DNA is TGTGCCAGCAGCCCCTGGGGAGCTAGCGGGGTGGAGACCCAGTACTTC. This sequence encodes CASSPWGASGVETQYF.

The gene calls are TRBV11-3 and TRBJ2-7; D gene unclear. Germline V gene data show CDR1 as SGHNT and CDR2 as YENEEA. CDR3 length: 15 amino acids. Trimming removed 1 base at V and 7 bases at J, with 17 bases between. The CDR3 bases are TGTGCCAGCAGCTTAGGTGGTAGTCAGGTTGGAGAGCAGTACTTC. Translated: CASSLGGSQVGEQYF. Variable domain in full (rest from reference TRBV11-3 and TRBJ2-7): EAGVVQSPRYKIIEKKQPVAFWCNPISGHNTLYWYLQNLGQGPELLIRYENEEAVDDSQLPKDRFSAERLKGVDSTLKIQPAELGDSAVYLCASSLGGSQVGEQYFGPGTRLTVT.